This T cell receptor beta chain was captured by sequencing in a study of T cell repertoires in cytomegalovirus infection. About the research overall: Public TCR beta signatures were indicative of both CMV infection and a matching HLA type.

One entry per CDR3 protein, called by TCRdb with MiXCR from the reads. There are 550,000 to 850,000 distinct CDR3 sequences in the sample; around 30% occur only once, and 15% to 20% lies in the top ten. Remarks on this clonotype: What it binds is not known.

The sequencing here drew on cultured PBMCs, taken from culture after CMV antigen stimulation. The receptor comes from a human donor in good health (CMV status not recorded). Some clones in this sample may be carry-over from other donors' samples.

CDR3: CAISDPAATDTQYF. CDR3 nucleotides: TGTGCCATCAGTGATCCAGCGGCCACAGATACGCAGTATTTT. The chain combines TRBV10-3 with TRBJ2-3; D is possibly TRBD2 (5 bases). The germline CDR1 and CDR2 sequences are ENHRY and SYGVKD. The CDR3 spans 14 residues. V lost 3 bases to trimming and J lost 2 bases, with 9 bases between them.